The 16 T cell receptor beta chains below all came from one sample that was sequenced in a study of T cells in women clearing cervical HPV infection. Profiling relied on immunoSEQ multiplex PCR, and the TCRdb table lists in-frame clones only, not all of them. The listing contains about 17,000 clones. The specimen sequenced was blood buffy coat. Receptors were obtained from a woman aged 18 to 75 with a cervical HPV16 infection that either progressed to CIN3+ or cleared (not recorded which).

To note about this clone: The missing CDR3 end, 3 residues past where the read stops, is filled in from the germline J gene. The V call is TRBV29-1, the J call TRBJ2-5, with a weak D call TRBD2 (5 bases). The CDR3 length is 14 residues. V lost 1 base, J lost 2 bases, and 11 bases lay in between. Germline V gene sequence: CDR1 SQVTM, CDR2 ANQGSEA. The CDR3: CSVEAGRLQETQYF. CDR3 DNA (partial): TGCAGCGTTGAAGCGGGCAGACTACAAGAGACC.

With regard to this clone: The read stops 3 residues short of the end of the CDR3; the missing end is completed from the germline J gene. V is TRBV20-1 and J is TRBJ1-1, with D possibly being TRBD1 (5 bases). Germline loops: CDR1 DFQATT, CDR2 SNEGSKA (reference sequence). CDR3 size: 11 residues. CDR3 DNA (partial): TGCAGTTCCCGGGGGGAGGGCGAA. It translates to CSSRGEGE. The CDR3 as a whole reads CSSRGEGEAFF.

To note about this clone: Read data end 3 residues before the CDR3 end; the end is taken from the germline J gene. The V call is TRBV7-2, the J call TRBJ2-5, with 7 bases lining up with TRBD2. The CDR3 runs 15 residues. J gave up 4 bases and V 5 bases, and 10 bases lay outside the gene matches. In germline, CDR1 is SGHTA, CDR2 FQGNSA. The CDR3 is CASSPGWGGRETQYF. CDR3 bases read: TGTGCCAGCAGCCCCGGGTGGGGGGGTCGAGAGACC.

The sequenced CDR3 bases are TGCAGTGCTAGAGATACCCAGGGAGGCAATCAGCCC. Its translation: CSARDTQGGNQP. The CDR3 reads in full as CSARDTQGGNQPQHF. The rearrangement links TRBV20-1 to TRBJ1-5; D perhaps matches TRBD1 (5 bases). The read stops 3 residues short of the end of the CDR3; the missing end is completed from the germline J gene. The CDR3 runs to 15 residues. The V and J ends lost 0 bases and 2 bases respectively, with 11 bases between them. Germline-derived CDR1 and CDR2 are DFQATT and SNEGSKA (reference sequence).

This clone is identified as medium-sized from frequency. The missing CDR3 end, 3 residues past where the read stops, is filled in from the germline J gene. The rearrangement joins TRBV19 to TRBJ2-2, with D possibly TRBD1 on 6 matching bases. Germline V CDR1 and CDR2: LNHDA, SQIVND (reference sequence). The CDR3 loop spans 13 amino acids. The germline V and J ends were trimmed by 3 bases and 7 bases, with 9 bases remaining between them. CDR3 DNA, as far as it was read: TGTGCCAGTAGTATGGGGGCTATCGGGGAG. Translated, it gives CASSMGAIGE. The whole CDR3 is CASSMGAIGELFF.

Notes on this clone: The CDR3 end falls 3 residues outside the read, so it is completed with the germline J gene. The rearrangement links TRBV7-9 to TRBJ2-7; D remains unclear. This CDR3 has 14 residues. Germline V CDR1 and CDR2: SEHNR, FQNEAQ (reference sequence). Trimming took 5 bases from V and 2 from J, leaving 13 bases between them. The CDR3 DNA, read in part, is TGTGCCAGCAGCAAAGGCGGCCAGACCTACGAG. The encoded protein is CASSKGGQTYE. The whole CDR3 reads CASSKGGQTYEQYF.

Comments on this clone: The read ends 3 residues before the CDR3 terminus; that terminus is restored from the germline J gene. The rearrangement uses TRBV2 and TRBJ2-3; D is unclear. The CDR3 is made up of 13 amino acids. V shed 7 bases and J shed 0 bases, with 8 bases lying between them. Germline loops: CDR1 SNHLY, CDR2 FYNNEI. The CDR3: CASTLTSTDTQYF. The sequenced CDR3 bases are TGTGCCAGCACACTTACTAGCACAGATACG. Filled out from reference TRBV2 and TRBJ2-3, the complete variable domain reads EPEVTQTPSHQVTQMGQEVILRCVPISNHLYFYWYRQILGQKVEFLVSFYNNEISEKSEIFDDQFSVERPDGSNFTLKIRSTKLEDSAMYFCASTLTSTDTQYFGPGTRLTVL.

Regarding this clone: The read ends 3 residues before the CDR3 terminus; that terminus is restored from the germline J gene. The chain links TRBV19 to TRBJ2-6, with D unclear. Trimming stripped 5 bases from V and 0 bases from J, with 5 bases between. This CDR3 spans 14 amino acids. Germline V gene data show CDR1 as LNHDA and CDR2 as SQIVND (reference sequence). The part of the CDR3 DNA that was read is TGTGCCAGTAGTTTAAACTCTGGGGCCAACGTC. It codes for CASSLNSGANV. The CDR3, in full, reads CASSLNSGANVLTF.

A remark on this clone: Germline is not matched at one junction end, which may reflect a read error. Coverage ceases 3 residues before the CDR3 finishes, and the germline J gene fills in the end. This rearrangement joins TRBV7-8 to TRBJ1-2; no definite D call. Germline-derived CDR1 and CDR2 are SGHVS and FQNEAQ. This CDR3 is 12 amino acids long. CDR3 bases read: TGTGCCAGCGGCTTTAAGGGTTCTGGC. Amino acid sequence: CASGFKGSG. The entire CDR3 reads CASGFKGSGYTF.

Comments on this clone: The CDR3 is cut off 3 residues early in the read; its end comes from the germline J gene. This chain connects TRBV19 to TRBJ2-7; weak D call: TRBD2 (5 bases). Germline V lookup: CDR1 LNHDA, CDR2 SQIVND (reference sequence). The CDR3 is made up of 13 amino acids. Deletions cut 8 bases from V and 1 base from J, with 12 bases between. CDR3 bases read: TGTGCCAGTCAGAGGACGGGGTCCTACGAG. This gives the protein CASQRTGSYE. The complete CDR3 sequence is CASQRTGSYEQYF.

Remarks on this clone: From the germline J gene comes the end of the CDR3, since the read stops 3 residues before it. J is TRBJ1-1 and V is TRBV13; the D is unclear. The CDR3 runs 12 residues. CDR1 is PRHDT, CDR2 FYEKMQ, per germline (reference sequence). The V gene lost 2 bases and the J gene lost 3 bases, with 4 bases spanning the gap. Partial CDR3 DNA: TGTGCCAGCAGCTTATATGACACTGAA. Its protein is CASSLYDTE. The complete CDR3 sequence is CASSLYDTEAFF.

Turning to this clone: The read terminates 3 residues ahead of where the CDR3 ends, so the germline J gene completes it. The gene calls are TRBV2 and TRBJ2-2, with TRBD2 identical over 9 bases. Looked up from germline, CDR1 is SNHLY and CDR2 is FYNNEI. The CDR3 spans 14 residues. With 8 bases clipped from V and 5 bases from J, the junction kept 6 bases outside the gene matches. The chain's CDR3 is CASLAGEGTGELFF. The CDR3 bases that were read are TGTGCCAGCTTAGCGGGAGAGGGGACCGGGGAG.

Comment on this clone: The CDR3 end lies 3 residues beyond the end of the read and is filled in from the germline J gene. The chain uses TRBV14 and TRBJ2-7; D is possibly TRBD1 (5 bases). This CDR3 region has 12 residues. V was clipped by 6 bases and J by 5 bases, with 11 bases between them. CDR1 SGHDN and CDR2 FVKESK come from the germline V gene. The CDR3 protein is CASRGSGHEQYF. The covered CDR3 bases are TGTGCCAGCAGGGGTTCAGGGCACGAG.

In the case of this clone: The CDR3 end lies 3 residues beyond the end of the read and is filled in from the germline J gene. The rearrangement links TRBV19 to TRBJ1-1; 8 bases are shared with TRBD1. Germline V gene lookup returns CDR1 LNHDA and CDR2 SQIVND (reference sequence). The CDR3 loop spans 15 amino acids. V dropped 6 bases and J dropped 1; count of bases not matched to a gene: 7. The part of the CDR3 DNA that was read is TGTGCCAGTAGAAGACAGGGGCAAAGGAACACTGAA. Residues: CASRRQGQRNTE. The CDR3, in full, reads CASRRQGQRNTEAFF. Full variable domain (missing parts from reference TRBV19 and TRBJ1-1): DGGITQSPKYLFRKEGQNVTLSCEQNLNHDAMYWYRQDPGQGLRLIYYSQIVNDFQKGDIAEGYSVSREKKESFPLTVTSAQKNPTAFYLCASRRQGQRNTEAFFGQGTRLTVV.

The part of the CDR3 DNA that was read is TGCGCCAGCAGCCCATGGACAGGGAAAGTTGCCATGAACACTGAA. Translated: CASSPWTGKVAMNTE. The entire CDR3 protein reads CASSPWTGKVAMNTEAFF. The chain joins TRBV5-1 to TRBJ1-1, with 8 bases aligning to TRBD1. The CDR3 goes on 3 residues after the read ends, and that part is filled in from the germline J gene. This CDR3 is 18 amino acids long. Trimming cost V 4 bases and J 0 bases; bases outside gene matches: 14. The germline gives CDR1 SGHRS, CDR2 YFSETQ.

For this clone: The read finishes 3 residues shy of the CDR3 end, and the germline J gene is used to complete it. V gene TRBV2 combines with J gene TRBJ1-2, with D tentatively TRBD1 (6 bases). The CDR3 extends over 14 amino acids. V lost 0 bases and J lost 4, with 9 bases in between. Germline-derived CDR1 and CDR2 are SNHLY and FYNNEI. The CDR3 region is CASSEAQGTYGYTF. Partial CDR3 DNA: TGTGCCAGCAGTGAAGCCCAGGGGACCTATGGC. Complete variable domain (other parts from reference TRBV2 and TRBJ1-2): EPEVTQTPSHQVTQMGQEVILRCVPISNHLYFYWYRQILGQKVEFLVSFYNNEISEKSEIFDDQFSVERPDGSNFTLKIRSTKLEDSAMYFCASSEAQGTYGYTFGSGTRLTVV.